This T cell receptor beta chain was sequenced for a study of sequential checkpoint blockade in melanoma. Study-level background: After both sequences, patients received maintenance nivolumab. DNA from 90 to 100 pretreatment tumor samples underwent TCRβ immunosequencing. Findings and limits, study-wide: In arm A, pretreatment tumor clonality was associated with response.

As for treatment: randomized to nivolumab then ipilimumab (arm A) or the reverse (arm B). Patients had received no earlier DNA-damaging chemotherapy. Measured with immunoSEQ multiplex PCR; TCRdb has only the in-frame clones, and not every one. Of about 21,000 clones listed, around 30% are singletons. Germline V gene data show CDR1 as KGHSY and CDR2 as FQNENV. Trimming cost V 4 bases and J 7 bases, with 9 bases left between them. CDR3 length: 12 amino acids. Remarks on this clone: No antigen is known for it.

The receptor comes from a human donor with melanoma. This specimen consisted of tumor tissue (inferred from file names), obtained from a patient given nivolumab and ipilimumab in sequence. The chain joins TRBV16 to TRBJ2-3; D is uncertain. CDR3 sequence reads: CASSLWGNTQYF. CDR3 coding DNA: TGTGCCAGCAGCCTCTGGGGTAATACGCAGTATTTT. Full variable domain (rest looked up from reference TRBV16 and TRBJ2-3): GEEVAQTPKHLVRGEGQKAKLYCAPIKGHSYVFWYQQVLKNEFKFLISFQNENVFDETGMPKERFSAKCLPNSPCSLEIQATKLEDSAVYFCASSLWGNTQYFGPGTRLTVL.